The 27 T cell receptor beta chains reported below all come from one sample, sequenced in a study of TIL therapy for anti-PD-1-resistant metastatic lung cancer. This was the immunoSEQ v3 assay. Clones were read by immunoSEQ multiplex PCR, and TCRdb kept only the in-frame ones, dropping some. The repertoire holds more than 15,000 clones, with under 90% as singletons. Noted time point: pre-treatment sample, taken before nivolumab and TIL therapy. This sample comprised blood, obtained at baseline. The origin of the receptors is a person aged 25 to 80 with non-small cell lung cancer.

The chain uses TRBV27 and TRBJ2-7; 9 positions agree with TRBD1. Losses at the gene ends were 8 bases for V and 3 bases for J; bases not matched to a gene: 8. CDR3 size: 14 residues. Germline CDR1 MNHEY, CDR2 SMNVEV (reference sequence). CDR3 protein: CASRGQGFNYEQYF. In DNA, the CDR3 is TGTGCCAGCCGGGGACAGGGCTTCAACTACGAGCAGTACTTC.

This clone is labeled as medium-sized. V usage is TRBV11-3 and J usage is TRBJ2-7; possibly TRBD1 or TRBD2 for D (5 bases each). Germline V gene data show CDR1 as SGHNT and CDR2 as YENEEA. The CDR3 loop spans 15 amino acids. Trimming removed 5 bases from V and 0 bases from J, with 14 bases in between. The CDR3 DNA sequence: TGTGCCAGCAGCCCGACTGGGGACGCCTCCTACGAGCAGTACTTC. Translated, it gives CASSPTGDASYEQYF.

The genes are TRBV28 and TRBJ1-1, with a tentative D call TRBD1 (6 bases). CDR1 and CDR2 from the germline V gene are MDHEN and SYDVKM. CDR3 length: 14 amino acids. V was trimmed by 6 bases and J by 1 base, leaving 12 bases between them. The CDR3 DNA is TGTGCCAGCAGCTTGGGGGGGGCGAACACTGAAGCTTTCTTT. It specifies CASSLGGANTEAFF.

This sequence joins TRBV6-5 and TRBJ1-2, with D possibly being TRBD1 (5 bases). Between the trimmed V and J ends, which lost 0 bases and 7 bases, there was a span of 18 bases. The CDR3 is 16 amino acids. Per the germline V gene, CDR1 is MNHEY and CDR2 is SVGAGI. This CDR3 is CASSYSGGGSTIGYTF. Here the CDR3 DNA reads TGTGCCAGCAGTTACTCTGGGGGGGGGAGCACTATTGGCTACACCTTC.

V gene TRBV4-1 combines with J gene TRBJ2-3, with 12 bases lining up with TRBD2. CDR3 length: 18 residues. Looked up from germline, CDR1 is MGHRA and CDR2 is YSYEKL. The junction had 7 bases not matched to a gene; V was cut back by 1 base and J by 2 bases. The CDR3 protein is CASSQAPGLAGPTDTQYF. CDR3 coding DNA: TGCGCCAGCAGCCAAGCCCCGGGACTAGCGGGCCCCACAGATACGCAGTATTTT.

The genes are TRBV18 and TRBJ1-1; D is undetermined. Trimming cost V 3 bases and J 1 base, with 9 bases left between them. The germline V gene encodes CDR1 KGHSH and CDR2 LQKENI. The CDR3 covers 14 residues. The CDR3 sequence is CASSPFAANTEAFF. The CDR3 DNA sequence: TGTGCCAGCTCACCGTTCGCAGCGAACACTGAAGCTTTCTTT.

The rearrangement links TRBV4-1 to TRBJ2-5; 10 nucleotides agree with TRBD2. The CDR3 has 14 amino acids. V gave up 3 bases and J gave up 3 bases; unmatched junction bases: 1. Per the germline V gene, CDR1 is MGHRA and CDR2 is YSYEKL. The CDR3 DNA reads as TGCGCCAGCAGCCATGGACTAGCGGAAGAGACCCAGTACTTC. Its protein is CASSHGLAEETQYF.

The V call is TRBV7-2, the J call TRBJ1-5; the D gene is possibly TRBD1 (6 bases). This CDR3 contains 13 residues. Trimming shortened V by 0 bases and J by 10 bases, and 10 bases separated the two germline ends. The germline V gene encodes CDR1 SGHTA and CDR2 FQGNSA. DNA for the CDR3: TGTGCCAGCAGCTTAGCGGTCGGGGGCCCCCAGCATTTT. Translating gives CASSLAVGGPQHF.

The DNA for the CDR3 is TGTGCCAGTAGTATATCCCTGACTAGCGGAATTTACGAGCAGTACTTC. Its protein is CASSISLTSGIYEQYF. V gene TRBV19 combines with J gene TRBJ2-7; 9 bases agree with TRBD2. Germline V gene sequence: CDR1 LNHDA, CDR2 SQIVND (reference sequence). The CDR3 is made up of 16 amino acids. After removal of 2 bases from V and 4 bases from J, the junction contained 9 bases not matched to a gene.

There are a few counts of this clone. The chain joins TRBV18 to TRBJ2-7; perhaps TRBD1 as D (5 bases). CDR3 length: 14 amino acids. V was trimmed by 4 bases and J by 7 bases, leaving 17 bases between them. Germline-derived CDR1 and CDR2 are KGHSH and LQKENI. For the CDR3, the DNA is TGTGCCAGCTCACTCACGGACACGCGGTCGGAGCAGTACTTC. Its translation: CASSLTDTRSEQYF.

This clone has just one count. This chain connects TRBV6-1 to TRBJ2-5; D is possibly TRBD2 (5 bases). Trimming took off 5 bases at V and 4 bases at J, with 14 bases between the two ends. This CDR3 region has 14 residues. CDR1 MNHNS and CDR2 SASEGT come from the germline V gene. CDR3 in amino acids: CASSIEGRGETQYF. The CDR3 DNA is TGTGCCAGCAGTATCGAGGGCCGGGGAGAGACCCAGTACTTC.

The J gene is TRBJ1-2, the V gene TRBV7-2; D perhaps matches TRBD1 (6 bases). This CDR3 is 16 amino acids long. Trimming left V 2 bases short and J 5 bases short, with 18 bases between. Germline-derived CDR1 and CDR2 are SGHTA and FQGNSA. The CDR3 sequence: CASSLRGAGGAYGYTF. The CDR3 DNA is TGTGCCAGCAGCTTAAGGGGCGCGGGGGGGGCATATGGCTACACCTTC.

The genes are TRBV6-5 and TRBJ2-1; 8 bases are a match to TRBD2. Trimming took 6 bases from V and 3 from J; bases not matched to a gene: 7. The CDR3 has 15 amino acids. Germline CDR1 reads MNHEY; CDR2 reads SVGAGI. The DNA for the CDR3 is TGTGCCAGCAGGCCTACGGCGGGAGGCTACAATGAGCAGTTCTTC. The encoded protein is CASRPTAGGYNEQFF.

This sequence joins TRBV5-1 and TRBJ1-1, with 10 bases aligning to TRBD1. CDR1 and CDR2 from the germline V gene are SGHRS and YFSETQ. V lost 1 base, J lost 4 bases, and 1 base stayed unmatched. This CDR3 has 14 residues. CDR3 coding DNA: TGCGCCAGCAGCTTGAGGGACAGGGGCACTGAAGCTTTCTTT. It translates to CASSLRDRGTEAFF.

V and J are TRBV4-3 and TRBJ2-3; 7 positions match TRBD2. This CDR3 has 16 residues. Germline-derived CDR1 and CDR2 are LGHNA and YSLEER. With V trimmed by 4 bases and J by 2 bases, 9 bases remained unmatched. The CDR3 nucleotides read TGCGCCAGCAGCCCACGACTAGCCTCTATCACAGATACGCAGTATTTT. Translating it yields CASSPRLASITDTQYF.

The chain recombines TRBV19 with TRBJ1-2; 12 nucleotides line up with TRBD1. Germline V gene lookup returns CDR1 LNHDA and CDR2 SQIVND (reference sequence). This CDR3 has 16 amino acids. V shed 5 bases and J 9 bases; nucleotides not matched to a gene: 13. This chain's CDR3 is CASSPPGTGGSRSYTF. The CDR3 DNA follows: TGTGCCAGTAGTCCCCCAGGGACAGGGGGCAGTCGGAGCTACACCTTC. The entire variable domain, with the rest obtained from reference TRBV19 and TRBJ1-2, is as follows: DGGITQSPKYLFRKEGQNVTLSCEQNLNHDAMYWYRQDPGQGLRLIYYSQIVNDFQKGDIAEGYSVSREKKESFPLTVTSAQKNPTAFYLCASSPPGTGGSRSYTFGSGTRLTVV.

The V gene is TRBV7-2, the J gene TRBJ1-2; no definite D call. CDR3 length: 12 residues. The germline V gene encodes CDR1 SGHTA and CDR2 FQGNSA. The V gene lost 2 bases and the J gene lost 10 bases, with 11 bases spanning the gap. CDR3 nucleotide sequence: TGTGCCAGCAGCTTAATGGCGTGGGACTACACCTTC. This sequence encodes CASSLMAWDYTF. The full variable domain, in which reference TRBV7-2 and TRBJ1-2 provide the parts outside the CDR3, is GAGVSQSPSNKVTEKGKDVELRCDPISGHTALYWYRQSLGQGLEFLIYFQGNSAPDKSGLPSDRFSAERTGGSVSTLTIQRTQQEDSAVYLCASSLMAWDYTFGSGTRLTVV.

The chain recombines TRBV5-1 with TRBJ2-1; TRBD1 aligns across 9 bases. Per the germline V gene, CDR1 is SGHRS and CDR2 is YFSETQ. CDR3 size: 14 residues. J was trimmed by 6 bases and V by 4 bases; bases with no gene match: 5. The CDR3 is CASSPDRGGNEQFF. The DNA of the CDR3 is TGCGCCAGCAGCCCCGACAGGGGGGGCAATGAGCAGTTCTTC.

CDR3 loop: CASSLAGVTEAFF. CDR3 bases: TGTGCCAGCAGCTTAGCAGGGGTCACTGAAGCTTTCTTT. The genes are TRBV7-6 and TRBJ1-1; tentative D call: TRBD1 (5 bases). V lost 0 bases and J lost 4, with 6 bases in between. This CDR3 region has 13 residues. Per the germline V gene, CDR1 is SGHVS and CDR2 is FNYEAQ.

The V call is TRBV6-5, the J call TRBJ1-4, with 10 bases aligning to TRBD1. The CDR3 length is 13 residues. The trim removed 8 bases at V and 7 bases at J, leaving 4 bases unmatched. Germline CDR1 is MNHEY and CDR2 is SVGAGI. The CDR3 nucleotides are TGTGCCAGCGGGGACAGGGGTGTTGAAAAACTGTTTTTT. Translation gives CASGDRGVEKLFF.

The chain recombines TRBV5-5 with TRBJ2-5; a weak D match, TRBD1 (6 bases). Germline lookup yields CDR1 SGHKS and CDR2 YYEKEE (reference sequence). This CDR3 spans 14 amino acids. The V gene lost 2 bases and the J gene lost 1 base, with 9 bases spanning the gap. Written as DNA, the CDR3 is TGTGCCAGCAGCTTCCTCAGGGGCCAAGAGACCCAGTACTTC. It translates to CASSFLRGQETQYF. The whole variable domain, remainder taken from reference TRBV5-5 and TRBJ2-5, is DAGVTQSPTHLIKTRGQQVTLRCSPISGHKSVSWYQQVLGQGPQFIFQYYEKEERGRGNFPDRFSARQFPNYSSELNVNALLLGDSALYLCASSFLRGQETQYFGPGTRLLVL.

V gene TRBV7-9 combines with J gene TRBJ1-4; D might be TRBD1 (5 bases). Germline CDR1 and CDR2: SEHNR and FQNEAQ (reference sequence). V lost 3 bases to trimming and J lost 6 bases, with 11 bases between them. The CDR3 loop spans 14 amino acids. The CDR3 is CASSFSGGYEKLFF. In DNA, the CDR3 is TGTGCCAGCAGCTTTTCCGGGGGGTATGAAAAACTGTTTTTT.

The gene calls are TRBV7-9 and TRBJ1-2, with D unclear. CDR3 length: 12 residues. Per germline, CDR1 SEHNR and CDR2 FQNEAQ (reference sequence). The V end was cut by 4 bases, the J end by 5 bases, with 8 bases between. CDR3 amino acids: CASSSQVYGYTF. The CDR3 DNA sequence: TGTGCCAGCAGCTCTCAAGTTTATGGCTACACCTTC.

V and J are TRBV6-5 and TRBJ1-5; D not resolved. In germline, CDR1 is MNHEY, CDR2 SVGAGI. Trimming stripped 2 bases from V and 6 bases from J, with 8 bases between. This CDR3 has 13 amino acids. DNA of the CDR3: TGTGCCAGCAGTTACGAAGGGAGTCAGCCCCAGCATTTT. Translation gives CASSYEGSQPQHF.

This clone was detected once. The gene calls are TRBV15 and TRBJ1-4; tentative D call: TRBD1 (5 bases). Per the germline V gene, CDR1 is LNHNV and CDR2 is YYDKDF (reference sequence). This CDR3 comprises 15 residues. Trimming took off 5 bases at V and 4 bases at J, with 14 bases between the two ends. The CDR3 DNA reads TGTGCCACCAGCCCCAGTGACAGCTATAATGAAAAACTGTTTTTT. Amino acid sequence: CATSPSDSYNEKLFF.

The genes are TRBV6-7 and TRBJ1-4; 8 bases agree with TRBD1. TRBV6-7 is filed as an ORF, its function uncertain. Trimming removed 0 bases from V and 1 base from J; junction bases left unmatched: 10. The CDR3 length is 19 residues. CDR3 DNA sequence: TGTGCCAGCAGTTACTCCCCCGCGGACAGGGCCCGAACTAATGAAAAACTGTTTTTT. Its protein is CASSYSPADRARTNEKLFF.

The J gene is TRBJ2-3, the V gene TRBV5-1; TRBD2 matches 12 bases. The germline CDR1 and CDR2 sequences are SGHRS and YFSETQ. With V trimmed by 2 bases and J by 3 bases, 4 bases remained unmatched. There are 16 residues in the CDR3. As DNA, the CDR3 is TGCGCCAGCAGCTTAGGGACTAGCGGGTCTACAGATACGCAGTATTTT. Its translation: CASSLGTSGSTDTQYF.